Each of the 10 T cell receptor beta chains below was sequenced from the same sample in a study of cytomegalovirus exposure and HLA in healthy donors. Sequenced by immunoSEQ multiplex PCR; TCRdb stores in-frame clones only, minus some. Among around 99,000 clones listed, around nine tenths were seen once. The sample taken for sequencing was PBMCs. The source of these receptors is a young woman in good health and CMV-seronegative.

This clone was observed a handful of times. The V and J genes are TRBV15 and TRBJ2-1, with D possibly TRBD1 on 5 matching bases. The CDR3 has 16 amino acids. Per the germline V gene, CDR1 is LNHNV and CDR2 is YYDKDF (reference sequence). V lost 0 bases, J lost 6 bases, and 15 bases lay in between. The CDR3 reads CATSRDWGTYSNEQFF. The CDR3 bases are TGTGCCACCAGCAGAGATTGGGGCACCTATAGCAATGAGCAGTTCTTC.

This sequence joins TRBV28 and TRBJ2-7; no firm D call. This CDR3 region has 15 residues. Germline V gene data show CDR1 as MDHEN and CDR2 as SYDVKM. V was cut by 5 bases and J by 7 bases, with 21 bases left in between. CDR3 loop: CASSPPDIHLREQYF. In DNA form, the CDR3 reads TGTGCCAGCAGTCCTCCCGACATCCACCTGCGAGAGCAGTACTTC.

Of note for this clone: Sequence at one end of the junction differs from germline and may be a read error. This chain uses TRBV15 with TRBJ2-5; D may be TRBD1 (6 bases). The length of the CDR3 is 13 residues. Germline CDR1 and CDR2: LNHNV and YYDKDF (reference sequence). CDR3: CTTNRDKEETQYF. As DNA, the CDR3 is TGTACCACCAACCGGGACAAAGAAGAGACCCAGTACTTC.

The chain recombines TRBV30 with TRBJ1-2, with 8 bases fitting TRBD1. The CDR3 runs to 15 residues. Per the germline V gene, CDR1 is GTSNPN and CDR2 is SVGIG (reference sequence). V lost 5 bases, J lost 8 bases, and 16 bases stayed unmatched. DNA for the CDR3: TGTGCCTGGTCCCTAGGACAGGGTTCCAAAAGGGGCTACACCTTC. Translated, it gives CAWSLGQGSKRGYTF.

The V call is TRBV4-3, the J call TRBJ2-2; TRBD2 aligns across 9 bases. This CDR3 region has 19 residues. Germline CDR1 and CDR2: LGHNA and YSLEER. The J segment lost 2 bases and the V segment lost 0 bases, leaving 10 bases of the junction unmatched. The CDR3 is CASSQDWGRGGANTGELFF. DNA for the CDR3: TGCGCCAGCAGCCAAGATTGGGGGCGCGGGGGGGCAAACACCGGGGAGCTGTTTTTT.

This clone was observed a single time. The chain is built from TRBV28 and TRBJ2-7; D is possibly TRBD1 (6 bases). This CDR3 has 15 amino acids. The V end was cut by 5 bases, the J end by 3 bases, with 17 bases between. Germline CDR1 reads MDHEN; CDR2 reads SYDVKM. Written as DNA, the CDR3 is TGTGCCAGCAGTCCCGCCCAGGGGATGAGCTACGAGCAGTACTTC. Protein: CASSPAQGMSYEQYF.

This chain's CDR3 is CASSVGQGQTEAFF. DNA for the CDR3: TGTGCCAGCAGCGTCGGACAGGGACAAACTGAAGCTTTCTTT. This chain links TRBV9 with TRBJ1-1; the match to TRBD1 covers 8 bases. Germline V lookup: CDR1 SGDLS, CDR2 YYNGEE. The CDR3 spans 14 residues. Trimming took 2 bases from V and 5 from J; bases not matched to a gene: 5.

This chain uses TRBV27 with TRBJ2-7, with 7 positions matching TRBD2. The length of the CDR3 is 16 residues. Germline V lookup: CDR1 MNHEY, CDR2 SMNVEV (reference sequence). V lost 3 bases and J lost 0; bases outside the gene matches: 8. The CDR3 here is CASSFSSGTFSYEQYF. In DNA form, the CDR3 reads TGTGCCAGCAGTTTCTCCAGCGGGACCTTCTCCTACGAGCAGTACTTC.

CDR3 DNA: TGTGCCAGCAGTTTCGATAGCGGGGGGGCCCACGAGCAGTACTTC. It codes for CASSFDSGGAHEQYF. J is TRBJ2-7 and V is TRBV5-5, with TRBD2 matching 11 bases. The CDR3 contains 15 residues. Germline V gene sequence: CDR1 SGHKS, CDR2 YYEKEE (reference sequence). V was pared by 5 bases and J by 5 bases, with 9 bases of the junction left unmatched.

This clone was counted once. This chain joins TRBV27 and TRBJ2-5; no firm D call. V gave up 6 bases and J gave up 3 bases, with 11 bases separating them. The CDR3 has 13 amino acids. Germline CDR1 MNHEY, CDR2 SMNVEV (reference sequence). CDR3 bases: TGTGCCAGCAGAGTTACGGCGGAAGAGACCCAGTACTTC. As protein: CASRVTAEETQYF.